This T cell receptor beta chain was identified in a study of blood T cell repertoires in COVID-19. TCRdb's table, derived via immunoSEQ multiplex PCR, lists solely in-frame clones and lacks some. The sample includes tens of thousands of clones, roughly 84% of them seen just once. The CDR3 totals 16 residues. V was clipped by 5 bases and J by 0 bases; unmatched bases: 7. CDR1 MDHEN and CDR2 SYDVKM come from the germline V gene. The specimen was peripheral blood. The receptor was isolated from a man in his 70s with acute or convalescent COVID-19. The chain employs TRBV28 and TRBJ2-3; 8 bases fit TRBD2. CDR3 in amino acids: CASSKSGGPSTDTQYF. Written as DNA, the CDR3 is TGTGCCAGCAGTAAGTCGGGGGGGCCTAGCACAGATACGCAGTATTTT.